Listed here is a single T cell receptor (beta chain). What antigen it recognizes has not been identified. The input lacks base qualities; no much larger clone sits a single base away. This sample was taken from a study of blood T cell repertoires in COVID-19 (dated by TCRdb to 2018 to 2020). General notes on the study: The collaborator samples originated in the United States, Italy and Spain and spanned the acute and convalescent phases of COVID-19. Sample metadata almost always included a de-identified subject ID, COVID-19 status, age in years and sex. Deeply sampled blood TCRbeta repertoires from subjects exposed to, actively infected with, or recovered from COVID-19 were included in the dataset. The material from the prospective study consisted of cDNA or gDNA derived from T cells, B-cell-depleted T cells, or PBMCs. Where available, HLA class I and class II types were obtained from metadata supplied by the sample provider rather than from assay-based typing. The repertoires were released in a freely available public database meant as a resource for research on the immune response to SARS-CoV-2. Samples came from the ongoing ImmuneRACE study (first 160 participants) plus 1,254 subjects from 6 global collaborators. Overall study outcomes, separate from this receptor: How much clinical and demographic metadata was included differed by source and by participant, and the metadata was provided uncurated.

Each collaborating institution followed its own protocols to collect whole blood in K2EDTA tubes. For TCRbeta analysis, collaborator samples were shipped as frozen whole blood, as isolated PBMCs, or as DNA extracted from either sample type. The germline V gene supplies CDR1 KGHSH and CDR2 LQKENI. From the cysteine up to the phenylalanine, the CDR3 has a length of 15 residues. The only DNA kept is the CDR3, 45 bases in frame from the first base. The trim is 5 bases for V and 3 bases for J, with a gap of 16 bases between the germline ends. TCRbeta CDR3 regions were amplified from genomic DNA using the immunoSEQ Assay, a bias-controlled multiplex PCR. Regarding the original processing steps: Within the assay, amplification of reference gene primers was used to estimate how many nucleated cells each sample contained. Sequence reads were collapsed and filtered to measure the absolute abundance of every unique TCRbeta CDR3 rearrangement. For each sample, productive Simpson clonality was calculated by taking the square root of Simpson's diversity index across productive rearrangements. TCRdb retrieved this table from immuneACCESS and kept in-frame rearrangements only. Not all clones are present; in checked studies, unresolved V genes account for under half, and no reason is known for the remainder. V and J calls and clone size are given by that table; D and trimming were obtained from the DNA. The sample table contains about 110,000 clones; only one count was recorded for over 75% of them. Jointly, the top ten make up 2.4% of the sample.

The sequenced material came from peripheral blood. This sequence was found in a human donor in a cohort sampled during active COVID-19. The chain was built from TRBV18 and TRBJ1-1, with a weak D call of TRBD1 (6 bases match). The CDR3 region: CASSDRTAGDTEAFF. The nucleotide sequence reads TGTGCCAGCTCAGACCGGACAGCTGGGGACACTGAAGCTTTCTTT.